A selection of T cell receptor beta chains follows, all from one sample in a study of blood T cell repertoires in COVID-19. This table comes from immunoSEQ multiplex PCR, and its TCRdb copy is limited to in-frame clones, with some not included. Among about 270,000 clones listed, more than 75% were seen once. Sequenced: PBMCs or T cells enriched from blood (not recorded which). The origin of the receptors is a woman aged 40 to 55 with acute COVID-19. Both conserved end residues are part of each CDR3. A D gene is named only where the DNA matches it firmly. Size is omitted from some rows. Given values are once, few, many or a class for expanded clones.

>TRBV13|TRBJ2-5|.|.
CASSLGAVKQETQYF
TGTGCCAGCAGCTTAGGAGCGGTGAAGCAAGAGACCCAGTACTTC
>TRBV21-1|TRBJ1-3|.|.
CASSPRDWKGAGNTIYF
TGTGCCAGCAGCCCCCGAGACTGGAAAGGTGCTGGAAACACCATATATTTT
>TRBV19|TRBJ2-7|.|TRBD2
CASSKRTSPYEQYF
TGTGCCAGTAGTAAACGGACTAGCCCCTACGAGCAGTACTTC
>TRBV5-1|TRBJ2-5|once|TRBD1
CASSLRVGTGGKETQYF
TGCGCCAGCAGCTTGAGAGTTGGGACAGGGGGCAAAGAGACCCAGTACTTC
>TRBV5-4|TRBJ2-6|.|.
CASSFGGSGANVLTF
TGTGCCAGCAGCTTCGGGGGCTCTGGGGCCAACGTCCTGACTTTC
>TRBV23-1|TRBJ2-4|.|.
CASSRQLLAKNIQYF
TGCGCCAGCAGTCGGCAACTACTAGCCAAAAACATTCAGTACTTC
>TRBV11-3|TRBJ1-1|.|.
CASSLVAASEAFF
TGTGCCAGCAGCTTAGTGGCGGCGTCTGAAGCTTTCTTT
>TRBV7-2|TRBJ1-3|.|TRBD1
CASSLGTGGRNTIYF
TGTGCCAGCAGCTTAGGGACAGGGGGGCGAAACACCATATATTTT
>TRBV4-1|TRBJ1-4|.|TRBD1
CASSQVNTGGNEKLFF
TGCGCCAGCAGCCAAGTGAACACAGGGGGTAATGAAAAACTGTTTTTT
>TRBV28|TRBJ2-7|.|TRBD2
CASSLGGGRLYEQYF
TGTGCCAGCAGTTTGGGCGGGGGGCGCCTATACGAGCAGTACTTC
>TRBV6-5|TRBJ2-1|.|TRBD1
CASRRDRVAYNEQFF
TGTGCCAGCAGAAGGGACAGGGTAGCCTACAATGAGCAGTTCTTC
>TRBV7-2|TRBJ1-2|.|TRBD1
CASSPPGQSNYGYTF
TGTGCCAGCAGCCCCCCGGGACAGAGTAACTATGGCTACACCTTC
>TRBV5-4|TRBJ2-3|.|TRBD1
CASSNGQGTDTQYF
TGTGCCAGCAGCAACGGACAGGGGACAGATACGCAGTATTTT
>TRBV30|TRBJ1-1|.|.
CAWGGRTMNTEAFF
TGTGCCTGGGGGGGGAGGACGATGAACACTGAAGCTTTCTTT
>TRBV10-3|TRBJ1-4|.|.
CAISGTEGEKLFF
TGTGCCATCAGTGGGACAGAAGGAGAAAAACTGTTTTTT
>TRBV6-5|TRBJ1-2|.|TRBD1
CASSYSAGGSYGYTF
TGTGCCAGCAGTTACTCAGCAGGGGGAAGCTATGGCTACACCTTC
>TRBV6-5|TRBJ2-1|.|.
CASSYSGSGPYNEQFF
TGTGCCAGCAGTTACTCAGGTAGCGGTCCCTACAATGAGCAGTTCTTC
>TRBV6-4|TRBJ1-2|.|.
CASSAGSNYGYTF
TGTGCCAGCAGCGCCGGGTCTAACTATGGCTACACCTTC
>TRBV25-1|TRBJ1-2|.|TRBD1
CASSAQGAIDGYTF
TGTGCCAGCAGTGCCCAGGGGGCAATTGATGGCTACACCTTC
>TRBV5-1|TRBJ2-3|.|.
CASSSGLSTDTQYF
TGCGCCAGCAGCTCCGGACTTAGCACAGATACGCAGTATTTT
>TRBV6-4|TRBJ2-1|once|TRBD2
CANPKWKRGYNEQFF
TGTGCCAACCCCAAGTGGAAGCGGGGGTACAATGAGCAGTTCTTC
>TRBV7-6|TRBJ2-5|.|.
CASSLALSLQRPTQYF
TGTGCCAGCAGCTTAGCGCTAAGTCTCCAGCGTCCGACCCAGTACTTC
>TRBV6-5|TRBJ1-4|once|.
CASSYSPSATNEKLFF
TGTGCCAGCAGTTACTCTCCCTCTGCAACTAATGAAAAACTGTTTTTT
>TRBV6-5|TRBJ1-2|.|.
CASSRGYGYTF
TGTGCCAGCAGTCGAGGCTATGGCTACACCTTC
>TRBV28|TRBJ1-5|many|.
CASSRRGNQPQHF
TGTGCCAGCAGCAGGCGTGGCAATCAGCCCCAGCATTTT
>TRBV30|TRBJ1-1|few|.
CAWSGGQNTEAFF
TGTGCCTGGAGTGGAGGGCAGAACACTGAAGCTTTCTTT
>TRBV18|TRBJ1-1|.|.
CASSTQGGDTEAFF
TGTGCCAGCTCAACACAGGGAGGGGACACTGAAGCTTTCTTT
>TRBV14|TRBJ1-2|.|.
CASSQVSRAGYTF
TGTGCCAGCAGCCAAGTAAGCCGTGCGGGCTACACCTTC
>TRBV11-3|TRBJ1-3|.|TRBD1
CASSFHLDRVYGNTIYF
TGTGCCAGCAGCTTTCATCTCGACAGGGTTTATGGAAACACCATATATTTT
>TRBV19|TRBJ1-2|.|.
CASSISVDYGYTF
TGTGCCAGTAGTATTTCCGTTGACTATGGCTACACCTTC
>TRBV7-9|TRBJ1-1|.|.
CASSLATVNTEAFF
TGTGCCAGCAGCTTAGCTACAGTAAACACTGAAGCTTTCTTT
>TRBV15|TRBJ1-2|.|TRBD1
CATSRDRQGANYGYTF
TGTGCCACCAGCAGAGATAGACAGGGAGCTAACTATGGCTACACCTTC
>TRBV15|TRBJ1-1|few|TRBD1
CATSRASGQGEEAFF
TGTGCCACCAGCAGAGCTTCTGGACAGGGTGAGGAAGCTTTCTTT
>TRBV9|TRBJ1-2|.|.
CASSVDGSYGYTF
TGTGCCAGCAGCGTAGACGGGTCTTATGGCTACACCTTC
>TRBV18|TRBJ1-2|.|.
CASSPGGGTTNYGYTF
TGTGCCAGCTCACCAGGGGGAGGTACGACTAACTATGGCTACACCTTC
>TRBV19|TRBJ2-7|.|.
CASSIPGTSSYEQYF
TGTGCCAGTAGTATACCTGGGACAAGTTCCTACGAGCAGTACTTC
>TRBV15|TRBJ2-5|once|TRBD1
CATSRDSGTAQETQYF
TGTGCCACCAGCAGAGATTCCGGGACAGCACAAGAGACCCAGTACTTC
>TRBV15|TRBJ1-3|.|.
CATSRALSGNTIYF
TGTGCCACCAGCAGAGCCCTGAGTGGAAACACCATATATTTT
>TRBV7-9|TRBJ1-6|.|TRBD1
CASSWGQGTSPLHF
TGTGCCAGCAGCTGGGGACAGGGTACTTCACCCCTCCACTTT
>TRBV15|TRBJ1-6|.|.
CATAPSRSYNSPLHF
TGTGCCACCGCGCCCTCTCGCTCCTATAATTCACCCCTCCACTTT
>TRBV7-9|TRBJ2-7|.|.
CASSLVRGSYEQYF
TGTGCCAGCAGCTTAGTCCGGGGAAGCTACGAGCAGTACTTC
>TRBV5-1|TRBJ1-6|.|.
CASTLGTPSYNSPLHF
TGCGCCAGCACCCTGGGCACACCTTCCTATAATTCACCCCTCCACTTT
>TRBV5-4|TRBJ2-5|once|.
CASSFDRLQETQYF
TGTGCCAGCAGCTTTGACAGATTACAAGAGACCCAGTACTTC
>TRBV4-1|TRBJ2-1|.|TRBD2
CASAQRGALSSYNEQFF
TGCGCCAGCGCACAGCGGGGGGCCCTAAGCTCCTACAATGAGCAGTTCTTC
>TRBV5-6|TRBJ2-7|.|.
CASSLPAASTYEQYF
TGTGCCAGCAGCTTACCCGCGGCTTCCACCTACGAGCAGTACTTC
>TRBV3-1/TRBV3-2|TRBJ1-6|.|TRBD1
CASSSRTGKSPLHF
TGTGCCAGCAGCTCCAGGACAGGGAAATCACCCCTCCACTTT
>TRBV7-9|TRBJ2-7|.|.
CASAGLTFYEQYF
TGTGCCAGCGCGGGACTTACCTTCTACGAGCAGTACTTC
>TRBV29-1|TRBJ2-5|.|.
CSGGRETQYF
TGCAGCGGGGGGAGGGAGACCCAGTACTTC
>TRBV3-1/TRBV3-2|TRBJ1-1|.|TRBD1
CASSLSGTGATEAFF
TGTGCCAGCAGCCTTTCCGGGACAGGGGCAACTGAAGCTTTCTTT
>TRBV7-8|TRBJ2-7|.|.
CARSLTRTYEQYF
TGTGCCAGGTCCCTCACTAGGACCTACGAGCAGTACTTC
>TRBV12-3/TRBV12-4|TRBJ1-5|.|.
CASSGTKDQPQHF
TGTGCCAGCAGCGGGACAAAGGATCAGCCCCAGCATTTT
>TRBV24-1|TRBJ1-4|.|TRBD1
CATGGTDEKLFF
TGTGCCACCGGCGGGACAGATGAAAAACTGTTTTTT
>TRBV5-8|TRBJ1-2|.|.
CASSFLRPDYGYTF
TGTGCCAGCAGCTTTTTGAGGCCCGACTATGGCTACACCTTC
>TRBV7-9|TRBJ1-3|.|.
CASLISGLGNTIYF
TGTGCCAGCTTAATCAGCGGGTTAGGAAACACCATATATTTT
>TRBV30|TRBJ2-7|.|TRBD1
CAWQGGTGTYEQYF
TGTGCCTGGCAGGGAGGGACAGGGACCTACGAGCAGTACTTC